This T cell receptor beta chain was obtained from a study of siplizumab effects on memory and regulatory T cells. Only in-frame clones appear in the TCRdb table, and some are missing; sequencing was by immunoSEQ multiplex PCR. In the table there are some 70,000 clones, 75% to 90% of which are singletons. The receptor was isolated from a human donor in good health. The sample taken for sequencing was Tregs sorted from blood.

The CDR3 coding sequence is TGTGCCAGCAAGCGGGGTGGGGACGAGCAGTACTTC. Encoded protein: CASKRGGDEQYF. The V call is TRBV6-6, the J call TRBJ2-7, with 7 bases that match TRBD2. The CDR3 runs 12 residues. Germline trimming cut 7 bases from V and 5 bases from J; bases unmatched to any gene: 5. CDR1 and CDR2 (germline): MNHNY, SVGAGI (reference sequence).